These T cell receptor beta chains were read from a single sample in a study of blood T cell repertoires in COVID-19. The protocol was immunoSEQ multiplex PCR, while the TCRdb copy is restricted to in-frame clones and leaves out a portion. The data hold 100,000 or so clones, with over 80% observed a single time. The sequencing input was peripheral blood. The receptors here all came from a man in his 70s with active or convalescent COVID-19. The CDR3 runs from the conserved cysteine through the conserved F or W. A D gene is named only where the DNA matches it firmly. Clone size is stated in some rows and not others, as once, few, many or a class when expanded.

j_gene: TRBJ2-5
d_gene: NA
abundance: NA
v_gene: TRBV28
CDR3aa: CASSSGETQYF
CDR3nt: TGTGCCAGCAGTTCGGGAGAGACCCAGTACTTC

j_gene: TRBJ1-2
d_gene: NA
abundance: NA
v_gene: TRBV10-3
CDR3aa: CAISESQEGYGYTF
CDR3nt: TGTGCCATCAGTGAGTCACAGGAGGGCTATGGCTACACCTTC

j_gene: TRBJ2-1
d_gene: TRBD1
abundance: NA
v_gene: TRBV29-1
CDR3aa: CSVSRQGARYEQFF
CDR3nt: TGCAGCGTGAGCAGACAGGGGGCTAGGTATGAGCAGTTCTTC

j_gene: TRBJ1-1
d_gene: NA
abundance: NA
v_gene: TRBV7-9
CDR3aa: CASSRPGSGEAFF
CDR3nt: TGTGCCAGCAGCCGGCCAGGGTCGGGTGAAGCTTTCTTT

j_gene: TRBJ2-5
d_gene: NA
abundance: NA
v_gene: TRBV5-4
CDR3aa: CASSLEQGGPETQYF
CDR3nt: TGTGCCAGCAGCTTGGAGCAGGGCGGTCCAGAGACCCAGTACTTC

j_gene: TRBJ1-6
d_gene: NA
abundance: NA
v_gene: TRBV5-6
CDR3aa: CASSLGQDNSPLHF
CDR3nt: TGTGCCAGCAGCTTGGGACAGGACAATTCACCCCTCCACTTT

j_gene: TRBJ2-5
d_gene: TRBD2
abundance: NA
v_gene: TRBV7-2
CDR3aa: CASSLRTSGGETQYF
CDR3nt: TGTGCCAGCAGCTTACGGACTAGCGGGGGAGAGACCCAGTACTTC

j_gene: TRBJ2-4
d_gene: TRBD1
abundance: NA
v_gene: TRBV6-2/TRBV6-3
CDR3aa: CASSHRTGNIQYF
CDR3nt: TGTGCCAGCAGCCACCGGACAGGGAACATTCAGTACTTC

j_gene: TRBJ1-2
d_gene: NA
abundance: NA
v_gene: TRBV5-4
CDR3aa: CASSSSQGNYGYTF
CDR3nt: TGTGCCAGCAGCTCGTCCCAGGGGAACTATGGCTACACCTTC

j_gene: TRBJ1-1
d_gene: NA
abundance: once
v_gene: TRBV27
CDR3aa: CASSRLGGAAEAFF
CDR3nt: TGTGCCAGCAGCCGCCTGGGTGGGGCCGCAGAAGCTTTCTTT

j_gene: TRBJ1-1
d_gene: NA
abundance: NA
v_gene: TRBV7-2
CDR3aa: CASSLSWQGGTEAFF
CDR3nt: TGTGCCAGCAGCCTCAGTTGGCAGGGAGGCACTGAAGCTTTCTTT

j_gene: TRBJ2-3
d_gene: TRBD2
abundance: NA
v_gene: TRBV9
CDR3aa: CASSVDQGLASDTQYF
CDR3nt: TGTGCCAGCAGCGTAGATCAGGGACTAGCGTCGGATACGCAGTATTTT

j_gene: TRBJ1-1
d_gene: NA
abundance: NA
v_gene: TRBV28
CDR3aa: CASSLVGAITEAFF
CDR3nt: TGTGCCAGCAGTTTAGTGGGGGCAATCACTGAAGCTTTCTTT

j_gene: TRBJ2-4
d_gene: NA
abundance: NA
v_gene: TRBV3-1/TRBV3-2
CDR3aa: CASSHLAGQFGNIQYF
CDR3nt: TGTGCCAGCAGCCATTTAGCGGGACAGTTCGGAAACATTCAGTACTTC

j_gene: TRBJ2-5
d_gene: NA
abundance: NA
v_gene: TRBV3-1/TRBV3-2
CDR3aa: CASSPDGGPETQYF
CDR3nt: TGTGCCAGCAGCCCTGACGGGGGGCCGGAGACCCAGTACTTC

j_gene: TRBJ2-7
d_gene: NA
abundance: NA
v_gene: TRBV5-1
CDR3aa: CASSGGGSSYEQYF
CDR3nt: TGCGCCAGCAGCGGAGGAGGATCCTCCTACGAGCAGTACTTC

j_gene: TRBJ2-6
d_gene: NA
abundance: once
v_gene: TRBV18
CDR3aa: CASSPASPLVGANVLTF
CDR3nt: TGTGCCAGCTCACCTGCGTCCCCCCTTGTTGGGGCCAACGTCCTGACTTTC

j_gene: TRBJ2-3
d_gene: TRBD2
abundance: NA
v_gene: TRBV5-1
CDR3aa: CASSLTSVSTDTQYF
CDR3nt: TGCGCCAGCAGCTTAACTAGCGTGAGCACAGATACGCAGTATTTT

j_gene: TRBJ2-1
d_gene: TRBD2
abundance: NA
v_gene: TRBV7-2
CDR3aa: CASSLGGVLGNNEQFF
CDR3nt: TGTGCCAGCAGCTTGGGGGGGGTACTCGGGAACAATGAGCAGTTCTTC

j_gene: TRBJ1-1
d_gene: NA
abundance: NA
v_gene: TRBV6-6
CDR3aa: CASTQGLNTEAFF
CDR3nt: TGTGCCAGCACCCAGGGTCTGAACACTGAAGCTTTCTTT

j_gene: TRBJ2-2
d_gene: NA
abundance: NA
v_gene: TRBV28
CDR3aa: CASSSVPGRENTGELFF
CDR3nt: TGTGCCAGCAGTTCAGTACCAGGCAGGGAGAACACCGGGGAGCTGTTTTTT

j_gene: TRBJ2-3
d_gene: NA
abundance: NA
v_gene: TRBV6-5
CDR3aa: CASSFRQAPSTDTQYF
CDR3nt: TGTGCCAGCAGTTTTCGACAGGCGCCTAGCACAGATACGCAGTATTTT

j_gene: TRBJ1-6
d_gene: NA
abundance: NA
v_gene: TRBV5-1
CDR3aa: CASSLAIDRNNSPLHF
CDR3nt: TGCGCCAGCAGCTTGGCCATCGACAGGAATAATTCACCCCTCCACTTT

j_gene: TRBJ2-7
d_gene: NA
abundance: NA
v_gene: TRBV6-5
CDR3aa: CASSPPLKGSYEQYF
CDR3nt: TGTGCCAGCAGTCCGCCTCTGAAGGGGTCCTACGAGCAGTACTTC

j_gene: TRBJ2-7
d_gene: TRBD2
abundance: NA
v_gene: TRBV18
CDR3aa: CASSPARGGEQYF
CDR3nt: TGTGCCAGCTCACCCGCTCGGGGGGGCGAGCAGTACTTC

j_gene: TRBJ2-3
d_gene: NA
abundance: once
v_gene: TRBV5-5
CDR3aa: CASSLGQSSTDTQYF
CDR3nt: TGTGCCAGCAGCTTGGGACAGTCAAGCACAGATACGCAGTATTTT

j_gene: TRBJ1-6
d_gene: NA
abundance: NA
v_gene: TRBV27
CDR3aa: CASSAGGSPLHF
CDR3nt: TGTGCCAGCAGTGCGGGAGGTTCACCCCTCCACTTT

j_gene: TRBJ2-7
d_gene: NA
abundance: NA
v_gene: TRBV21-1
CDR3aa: CASSNGAGWVDEQYF
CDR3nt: TGTGCCAGCAGCAATGGGGCAGGGTGGGTCGACGAGCAGTACTTC

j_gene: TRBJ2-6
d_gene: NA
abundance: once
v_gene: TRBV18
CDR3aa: CASSPLPPGGANVLTF
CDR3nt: TGTGCCAGCTCACCACTCCCCCCCGGTGGGGCCAACGTCCTGACTTTC